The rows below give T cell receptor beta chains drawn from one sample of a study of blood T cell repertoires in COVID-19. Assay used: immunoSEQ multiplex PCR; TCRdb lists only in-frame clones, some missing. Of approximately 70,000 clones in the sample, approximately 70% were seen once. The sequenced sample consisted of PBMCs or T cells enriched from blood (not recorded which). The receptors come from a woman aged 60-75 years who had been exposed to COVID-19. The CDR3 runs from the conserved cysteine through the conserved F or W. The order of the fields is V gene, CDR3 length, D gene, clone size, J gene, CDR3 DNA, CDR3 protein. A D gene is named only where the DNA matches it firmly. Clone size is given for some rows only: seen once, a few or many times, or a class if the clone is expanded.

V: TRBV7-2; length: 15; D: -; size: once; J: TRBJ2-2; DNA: TGTGCCAGCAGGCCACCCCGGGATAGCACCGGGGAGCTGTTTTTT; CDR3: CASRPPRDSTGELFF
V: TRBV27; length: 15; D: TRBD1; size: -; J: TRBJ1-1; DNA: TGTGCCAGCAGGCTCAGACAGGGTCTGAACACTGAAGCTTTCTTT; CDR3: CASRLRQGLNTEAFF
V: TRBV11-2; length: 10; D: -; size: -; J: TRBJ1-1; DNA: TGTGCCAGCAGCCCTTCTGAAGCTTTCTTT; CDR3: CASSPSEAFF
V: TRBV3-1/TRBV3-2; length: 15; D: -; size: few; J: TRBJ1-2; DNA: TGTGCCAGCAGCCGGGGGGGCAGGGTCGGCTATGGCTACACCTTC; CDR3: CASSRGGRVGYGYTF
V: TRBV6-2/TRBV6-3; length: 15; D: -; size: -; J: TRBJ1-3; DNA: TGTGCCAGCAGTTACTCGGGACACTCTGGAAACACCATATATTTT; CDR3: CASSYSGHSGNTIYF
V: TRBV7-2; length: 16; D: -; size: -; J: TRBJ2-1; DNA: TGTGCCAGCAGCTTAGGCGGGCGGGTAATGTACAATGAGCAGTTCTTC; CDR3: CASSLGGRVMYNEQFF
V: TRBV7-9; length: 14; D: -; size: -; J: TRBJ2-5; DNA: TGTGCCAGCAACCCCCGAGGGTCCCAAGAGACCCAGTACTTC; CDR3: CASNPRGSQETQYF
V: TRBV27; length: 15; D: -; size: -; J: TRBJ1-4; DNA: TGTGCCAGCAGCCCAGGAATACAGGTTCGGGAAAAACTGTTTTTT; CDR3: CASSPGIQVREKLFF
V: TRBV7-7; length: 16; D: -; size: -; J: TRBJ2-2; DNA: TGTGCTAGCAGCGAGGGCTTCGCAGCCAGCACCGGGGAGCTGTTTTTT; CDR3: CASSEGFAASTGELFF
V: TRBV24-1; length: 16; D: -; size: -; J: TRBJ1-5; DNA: TGTGCCACCAGTGATAAAAGGTTGGGGGGGAATCAGCCCCAGCATTTT; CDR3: CATSDKRLGGNQPQHF
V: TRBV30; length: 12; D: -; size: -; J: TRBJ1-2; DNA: TGTGCCTGGACAGGGGACCAGGATGGCTACACCTTC; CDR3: CAWTGDQDGYTF
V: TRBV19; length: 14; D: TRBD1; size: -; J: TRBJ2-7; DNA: TGTGCCAGTAATCGAGGACAGGGGCCCTACGAGCAGTACTTC; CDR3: CASNRGQGPYEQYF
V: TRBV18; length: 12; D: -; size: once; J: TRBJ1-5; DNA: TGTGCCAGCTCAACTTCGGGTTTAGCCCAGCATTTT; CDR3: CASSTSGLAQHF
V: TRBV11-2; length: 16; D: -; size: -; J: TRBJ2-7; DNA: TGTGCCAGCAGCTTAGCCCGGGACTCTGCTTCCTACGAGCAGTACTTC; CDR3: CASSLARDSASYEQYF
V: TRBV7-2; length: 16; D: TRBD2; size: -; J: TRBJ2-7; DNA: TGTGCCAGCAGCGGGATTAGCGGGAGGGCCCCCTACGAGCAGTACTTC; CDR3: CASSGISGRAPYEQYF
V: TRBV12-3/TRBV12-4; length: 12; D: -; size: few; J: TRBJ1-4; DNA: TGTGCCAGCAGTCCAGATCATGAAAAACTGTTTTTT; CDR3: CASSPDHEKLFF
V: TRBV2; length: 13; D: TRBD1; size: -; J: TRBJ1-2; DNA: TGTGCCAGCAGCGACAGGGGACAGGGGAGATACACCTTC; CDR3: CASSDRGQGRYTF
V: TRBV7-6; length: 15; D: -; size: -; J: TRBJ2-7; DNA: TGTGCCAGCAGCTTAGGCTCGGGTAGCTCCTACGAGCAGTACTTC; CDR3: CASSLGSGSSYEQYF
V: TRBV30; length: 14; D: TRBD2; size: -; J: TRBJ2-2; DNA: TGTGCCTGGAGGCCTAGCGGGCGCACCGGGGAGCTGTTTTTT; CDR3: CAWRPSGRTGELFF
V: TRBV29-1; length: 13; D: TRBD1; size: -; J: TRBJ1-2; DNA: TGCAGCGTTCCGGGACAGGGGCGAGGTGGCTACACCTTC; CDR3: CSVPGQGRGGYTF
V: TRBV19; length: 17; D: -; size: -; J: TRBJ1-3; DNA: TGTGCCAGTACTCCGGCCCCCCCGGGGGATGCTGGAAACACCATATATTTT; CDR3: CASTPAPPGDAGNTIYF
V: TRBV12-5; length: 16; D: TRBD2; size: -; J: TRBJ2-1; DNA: TGTGCTAGTGGCCCCCCCGGGACTAGCGCCTACAATGAGCAGTTCTTC; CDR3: CASGPPGTSAYNEQFF